The 27 T cell receptor beta chains below come from one sample, sequenced in a study of blood T cell repertoires in COVID-19. Profiled with immunoSEQ multiplex PCR; TCRdb holds only in-frame clones, not every one. The sample records a few hundred thousand clones, over 85% being singletons. Input material: PBMCs or T cells enriched from blood (not recorded which). These receptors all come from a woman aged 25 to 39 who had recovered from COVID-19.

This clone showed up just a few times. The chain links TRBV27 to TRBJ1-5, with TRBD1 identical over 7 bases. Germline V gene lookup returns CDR1 MNHEY and CDR2 SMNVEV (reference sequence). The CDR3 spans 13 residues. The V gene end was trimmed by 11 bases and the J gene end by 5 bases; junction bases not matched to a gene: 9. CDR3 region: CAVGQELHQPQHF. CDR3 sequence (DNA): TGTGCCGTTGGACAGGAGTTACATCAGCCCCAGCATTTT.

The rearrangement uses TRBV6-4 and TRBJ2-3, with 7 bases lining up with TRBD2. This CDR3 has 13 residues. Germline lookup yields CDR1 MRHNA and CDR2 SNTAGT. After removal of 4 bases from V and 4 bases from J, the junction contained 2 bases not matched to a gene. As DNA, the CDR3 is TGTGCCAGCAGTGGACGGGAGGCAGATACGCAGTATTTT. Encoded protein: CASSGREADTQYF.

This clone showed up just once. The chain employs TRBV9 and TRBJ1-1; 7 bases align to TRBD1. Unmatched junction bases numbered 20, after V lost 6 bases and J lost 0 bases. Looked up from germline, CDR1 is SGDLS and CDR2 is YYNGEE. CDR3 size: 19 residues. The CDR3 loop reads CASKLWRQGFLFVNTEAFF. CDR3 bases: TGTGCCAGCAAGCTGTGGAGACAGGGCTTCTTGTTCGTGAACACTGAAGCTTTCTTT.

The chain carries TRBV6-5 and TRBJ1-5, with TRBD1 identical over 9 bases. Germline V CDR1 and CDR2: MNHEY, SVGAGI. V shed 8 bases and J 5 bases; nucleotides not matched to a gene: 4. The CDR3 covers 13 residues. CDR3 region: CASGQGFHQPQHF. The DNA for the CDR3 is TGTGCCAGCGGACAGGGGTTTCATCAGCCCCAGCATTTT.

The chain has TRBV13 and TRBJ1-4, with 9 bases aligning to TRBD1. J was trimmed by 6 bases and V by 4 bases; bases with no gene match: 18. The germline gives CDR1 PRHDT, CDR2 FYEKMQ (reference sequence). The CDR3 has 19 amino acids. The CDR3 sequence: CASSSTPWTGVVGHEKLFF. The CDR3 DNA is TGTGCCAGCAGCTCGACTCCATGGACAGGGGTAGTAGGGCATGAAAAACTGTTTTTT. Full variable domain (rest looked up from reference TRBV13 and TRBJ1-4): AAGVIQSPRHLIKEKRETATLKCYPIPRHDTVYWYQQGPGQDPQFLISFYEKMQSDKGSIPDRFSAQQFSDYHSELNMSSLELGDSALYFCASSSTPWTGVVGHEKLFFGSGTQLSVL.

This clone was seen a handful of times. The J gene is TRBJ1-1, the V gene TRBV27, with D perhaps matching TRBD1 (5 bases). Germline-derived CDR1 and CDR2 are MNHEY and SMNVEV (reference sequence). The CDR3 spans 12 residues. V gave up 8 bases and J gave up 5 bases, with 12 bases separating them. The CDR3, as DNA: TGTGCCAGCGGACCCAGGGTTACTGAAGCTTTCTTT. Its protein product is CASGPRVTEAFF.

The chain joins TRBV6-5 to TRBJ1-1; D is ambiguous. CDR1 and CDR2 (germline): MNHEY, SVGAGI. V gave up 1 base and J gave up 7 bases, with 7 bases separating them. CDR3 length equals 12 residues. The CDR3 bases are TGTGCCAGCAGTTACTGGAGGGTTGAAGCTTTCTTT. This encodes CASSYWRVEAFF.

V gene TRBV7-6 combines with J gene TRBJ2-7; 9 bases fit TRBD1. Germline V CDR1 and CDR2: SGHVS, FNYEAQ. This CDR3 has 15 amino acids. V shed 4 bases, J shed 5 bases, and the junction held 9 bases outside the gene matches. The CDR3 DNA follows: TGTGCCAGCAGCTCACCACGGGACAGGGTCCACGAGCAGTACTTC. Protein product: CASSSPRDRVHEQYF.

The chain uses TRBV19 and TRBJ2-5; a possible D gene is TRBD1 (6 bases). Trimming stripped 4 bases from V and 1 base from J, with 7 bases between. This CDR3 region has 13 residues. CDR1 is LNHDA, CDR2 SQIVND, per germline (reference sequence). This CDR3 is CASSNRAQETQYF. Here the CDR3 DNA reads TGTGCCAGTAGTAACAGGGCCCAAGAGACCCAGTACTTC.

This chain uses TRBV5-1 with TRBJ1-1; tentative D call: TRBD1 (6 bases). The germline V gene has CDR1 SGHRS and CDR2 YFSETQ. V dropped 4 bases and J dropped 0 bases, with 10 bases sitting between them. This CDR3 has 14 amino acids. The CDR3 DNA reads TGCGCCAGCAGCCGGACAGATTTGAACACTGAAGCTTTCTTT. Protein sequence: CASSRTDLNTEAFF.

V usage is TRBV29-1 and J usage is TRBJ1-2; D call uncertain. Germline values: CDR1 SQVTM, CDR2 ANQGSEA. The V end lost 0 bases, the J end lost 10 bases, and 6 bases lay between the germline ends. The CDR3 runs to 10 residues. The CDR3 sequence is CSVEEQTYTF. The CDR3 nucleotides are TGCAGCGTTGAAGAACAGACCTACACCTTC.

Of note for this clone: The junction and the germline gene differ at one end; a read error may be behind it. The chain has TRBV6-6 and TRBJ2-7, with no clear D. Germline values: CDR1 MNHNY, CDR2 SVGAGI (reference sequence). This CDR3 contains 14 residues. The CDR3 sequence is CASSYSSESLGLDF. Written as DNA, the CDR3 is TGTGCCAGCAGTTACTCGTCGGAGTCTCTCGGATTAGACTTC.

In this sample, this clone turned up once. The chain links TRBV15 to TRBJ1-3; 8 positions match TRBD1. Germline V gene lookup returns CDR1 LNHNV and CDR2 YYDKDF (reference sequence). Germline trimming cut 2 bases from V and 4 bases from J; bases unmatched to any gene: 16. The CDR3 covers 19 residues. CDR3 amino acids: CATSRFPLTGTGPGNTIYF. The CDR3 DNA is TGTGCCACCAGCAGATTCCCCCTCACCGGGACAGGCCCGGGAAACACCATATATTTT.

The genes are TRBV5-5 and TRBJ2-5; D not certain. Germline V gives CDR1 SGHKS, CDR2 YYEKEE (reference sequence). The CDR3 has 17 amino acids. Trimming removed 2 bases from V and 3 bases from J, with 20 bases in between. The DNA of the CDR3 is TGTGCCAGCAGCTTAGAATGGAGCAGCCTTTACAAAGAGACCCAGTACTTC. It codes for CASSLEWSSLYKETQYF.

This rearrangement joins TRBV7-2 to TRBJ1-1; 9 bases are a match to TRBD1. Germline CDR1 is SGHTA and CDR2 is FQGNSA. This CDR3 is built from 14 residues. The V gene end was trimmed by 6 bases and the J gene end by 5 bases; junction bases not matched to a gene: 7. CDR3 protein: CASSIQGAKTEAFF. In DNA, the CDR3 is TGTGCCAGCAGTATACAGGGGGCAAAGACTGAAGCTTTCTTT.

The chain employs TRBV10-3 and TRBJ2-3; 11 nucleotides align to TRBD2. Germline lookup yields CDR1 ENHRY and CDR2 SYGVKD. Losses at the gene ends were 2 bases for V and 3 bases for J; bases not matched to a gene: 10. This CDR3 is 18 amino acids long. CDR3 sequence reads: CAISERTSGFVLTDTQYF. Here the CDR3 DNA reads TGTGCCATCAGTGAGCGGACTAGCGGGTTTGTCTTGACAGATACGCAGTATTTT.

The table lists this clone with a count of one. The chain has TRBV18 and TRBJ2-1; D may be TRBD2 (5 bases). Germline CDR1 and CDR2: KGHSH and LQKENI. With 0 bases removed from V and 3 bases from J, the gap between germline ends came to 12 bases. This CDR3 contains 16 residues. CDR3 DNA: TGTGCCAGCTCACCACCCCGAGGGATAAGCTACAATGAGCAGTTCTTC. This sequence encodes CASSPPRGISYNEQFF.

The V and J genes are TRBV29-1 and TRBJ2-5; 11 bases agree with TRBD2. Per germline, CDR1 SQVTM and CDR2 ANQGSEA. The CDR3 is 18 residues long. After removal of 2 bases from V and 4 bases from J, the junction contained 15 bases not matched to a gene. The DNA for the CDR3 is TGCAGCGTTGAAACGACTAGCGGGGAAGGGGTACCTCCAGAGACCCAGTACTTC. It translates to CSVETTSGEGVPPETQYF.

V gene TRBV6-5 combines with J gene TRBJ1-3; 10 bases match TRBD1. After removal of 1 base from V and 5 bases from J, the junction contained 2 bases not matched to a gene. Germline V gene lookup returns CDR1 MNHEY and CDR2 SVGAGI. The CDR3 is made up of 15 amino acids. The CDR3 sequence is CASSYWTGGRNTIYF. The CDR3 nucleotides read TGTGCCAGCAGTTACTGGACAGGGGGTAGAAACACCATATATTTT.

The chain recombines TRBV6-6 with TRBJ2-2; 7 nucleotides match TRBD2. V lost 5 bases to trimming and J lost 5 bases; unmatched junction nucleotides: 8. The CDR3 runs 15 residues. CDR1 and CDR2 (germline): MNHNY, SVGAGI (reference sequence). DNA of the CDR3: TGTGCCAGCAGTCCGGGACTAAGGGTAACCGGGGAGCTGTTTTTT. Its translation: CASSPGLRVTGELFF.

This clone was recorded only once. V and J are TRBV21-1 and TRBJ2-5; the tabulated D call, TRBD1, remains unverified against the DNA. TRBV21-1 constitutes a pseudogene. The CDR3 length is 18 residues. The CDR3 reads CASSKRKQATGAGETQYF. The CDR3 region has the DNA TGTGCCAGCAGCAAAAGGAAGCAGGCGACAGGGGCCGGAGAGACCCAGTACTTC.

The chain employs TRBV5-4 and TRBJ1-1; TRBD1 is a possible D gene (6 bases). Trimming left V 1 base short and J 9 bases short, with 13 bases between. Germline V gene lookup returns CDR1 SGHNT and CDR2 YYREEE (reference sequence). This CDR3 is 13 amino acids long. The CDR3 loop reads CASSLIQGGQAFF. The CDR3 DNA follows: TGTGCCAGCAGCTTGATACAGGGAGGGCAAGCTTTCTTT.

The V call is TRBV6-5, the J call TRBJ1-2; D remains unclear. With 2 bases removed from V and 8 bases from J, the gap between germline ends came to 6 bases. Germline CDR1 reads MNHEY; CDR2 reads SVGAGI. This CDR3 has 11 residues. The CDR3 loop is CASSYGDGYTF. As DNA, the CDR3 is TGTGCCAGCAGTTACGGAGACGGCTACACCTTC.

The V and J genes are TRBV5-1 and TRBJ1-6; possibly TRBD1 for D (6 bases). The CDR3 loop spans 15 amino acids. Per germline, CDR1 SGHRS and CDR2 YFSETQ. The V gene lost 4 bases and the J gene lost 5 bases, with 13 bases spanning the gap. For the CDR3, the DNA is TGCGCCAGCAGCCGCGGGGGCGCGGATAATTCACCCCTCCACTTT. Translated, it gives CASSRGGADNSPLHF.

This clone showed up just once. This chain joins TRBV6-5 and TRBJ1-2; no reliable D call. The CDR3 is 14 amino acids. Germline values: CDR1 MNHEY, CDR2 SVGAGI. V lost 5 bases, J lost 7 bases, and 17 bases lay in between. The CDR3 loop reads CASSRGGSYFGYTF. CDR3 sequence (DNA): TGTGCCAGCAGTAGAGGTGGCAGCTATTTTGGCTACACCTTC.

The chain combines TRBV7-8 with TRBJ2-1; maybe TRBD2 (5 bases). Between the trimmed V and J ends, which lost 5 bases and 4 bases, there was a span of 18 bases. This CDR3 contains 16 residues. The germline V gene encodes CDR1 SGHVS and CDR2 FQNEAQ. The CDR3 here is CASSNRTRRSYNEQFF. The CDR3 nucleotides are TGTGCCAGCAGCAATCGGACCAGGAGGTCGTACAATGAGCAGTTCTTC.

The chain links TRBV11-2 to TRBJ1-6; D unresolved. Trimming pared 1 base from V and 3 bases from J, leaving 7 bases between. CDR1 SGHAT and CDR2 FQNNGV come from the germline V gene. There are 15 residues in the CDR3. This CDR3 is CASSLVGFYNSPLHF. The CDR3 DNA reads as TGTGCCAGCAGCTTAGTCGGTTTCTATAATTCACCCCTCCACTTT.